This T cell receptor beta chain is from a study of blood T cells in healthy people across ages. Study information: Through template switching, about one barcoded beta molecule was captured per two T cells, as measured in model experiments. Findings and limits, study-wide: Because sorting was not performed, PBMCs prevented conclusive naive versus antigen-experienced comparison. There was a strong correlation between TCR beta diversity and naive T cell percentage.

This clonotype occurred once. The antigen is undetermined. A second PCR of 7 to 11 cycles used a sample-barcoded 5' primer and a J-beta primer mix. TCRdb reprocessed the 5' RACE reads via MiXCR and lists one record per CDR3 protein. This sample has 1.5 million to 2 million distinct CDR3 sequences; 40% to 55% occur once, and the top ten carry over 2%. Germline CDR1 reads DFQATT; CDR2 reads SNEGSKA (reference sequence). The CDR3 loop spans 14 amino acids. The V and J ends lost 3 bases and 4 bases, in that order; junction bases with no gene match: 6. Sequencing was done on a sample of blood. This clonotype was sampled from a woman between 40 and 55 years old in good health. V usage is TRBV20-1 and J usage is TRBJ2-3; 8 nucleotides line up with TRBD1. The CDR3, as DNA: TGCAGTGCTAGTAGAGGACAGGGCCCAGATACGCAGTATTTT. Its protein is CSASRGQGPDTQYF.